This T cell receptor beta chain originates from a study of T cell responses to AZD1222 COVID-19 vaccine. Overall study results and limits: White British people made up most donors, females outnumbered males, and clonal diversity was possibly underestimated.

Concerning this clone itself: Its target is unknown.

Sequencing used immunoSEQ multiplex PCR; TCRdb keeps in-frame clones, though not all of them. The table includes 160,000 or so clones, around 90% detected once. There are 18 residues in the CDR3. The germline V gene encodes CDR1 SGHTA and CDR2 FQGNSA. Deletions cut 0 bases from V and 3 bases from J, with 19 bases between. The sample consisted of peripheral blood, taken on day 0 of MenACWY control vaccination. The TCR originated in an adult in good health. This chain joins TRBV7-2 and TRBJ2-3; weak D call: TRBD2 (6 bases). The CDR3 DNA is TGTGCCAGCAGCTTAGCAAGATTCGAGGCAGGGAGGACAGATACGCAGTATTTT. Translation gives CASSLARFEAGRTDTQYF.